The following is a TCR beta chain sequence with its context. Original handling: Reference gene primer amplification gave estimated nucleated cell counts. Clones were read by immunoSEQ multiplex PCR, and TCRdb kept only the in-frame ones, dropping some. V and J calls and clone size are given by that table; D and trimming were obtained from the DNA. The sample carries 150,000 to 200,000 clones, around 88% recorded once. This specimen comes from a study of blood T cell repertoires in COVID-19. About the research overall: Acute-phase and convalescent COVID-19 samples originated in the United States, Italy and Spain. PBMCs, B-cell-depleted T cells, or T cells were the source of the cDNA or gDNA that made up the material.

Germline V CDR1 and CDR2: KGHSH, LQKENI. The length of the CDR3 is 14 residues. V lost 3 bases and J lost 4, with 10 bases in between. This TCR was sampled from a woman between 25 and 40 years old with acute or convalescent COVID-19. The chain employs TRBV18 and TRBJ2-1, with a tentative D call TRBD2 (5 bases). Sequenced input: peripheral blood. CDR3: CASSPLRGYNEQFF. The CDR3 region has the DNA TGTGCCAGCTCACCTCTACGAGGGTACAATGAGCAGTTCTTC.